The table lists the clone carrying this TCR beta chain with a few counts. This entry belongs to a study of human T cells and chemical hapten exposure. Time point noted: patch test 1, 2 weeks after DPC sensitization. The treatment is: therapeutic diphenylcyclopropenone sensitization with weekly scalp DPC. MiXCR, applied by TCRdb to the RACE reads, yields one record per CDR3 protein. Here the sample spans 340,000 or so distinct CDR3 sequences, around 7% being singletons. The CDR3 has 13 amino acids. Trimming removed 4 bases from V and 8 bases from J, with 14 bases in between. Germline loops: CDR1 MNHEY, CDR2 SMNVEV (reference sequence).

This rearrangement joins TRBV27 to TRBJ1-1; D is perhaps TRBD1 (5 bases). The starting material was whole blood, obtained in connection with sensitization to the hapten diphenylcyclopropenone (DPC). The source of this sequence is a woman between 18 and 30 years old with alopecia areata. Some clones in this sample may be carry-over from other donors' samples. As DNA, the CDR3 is TGTGCCAGCAGTTATGTATCGAGGGGAGAAGCTTTCTTT. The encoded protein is CASSYVSRGEAFF.